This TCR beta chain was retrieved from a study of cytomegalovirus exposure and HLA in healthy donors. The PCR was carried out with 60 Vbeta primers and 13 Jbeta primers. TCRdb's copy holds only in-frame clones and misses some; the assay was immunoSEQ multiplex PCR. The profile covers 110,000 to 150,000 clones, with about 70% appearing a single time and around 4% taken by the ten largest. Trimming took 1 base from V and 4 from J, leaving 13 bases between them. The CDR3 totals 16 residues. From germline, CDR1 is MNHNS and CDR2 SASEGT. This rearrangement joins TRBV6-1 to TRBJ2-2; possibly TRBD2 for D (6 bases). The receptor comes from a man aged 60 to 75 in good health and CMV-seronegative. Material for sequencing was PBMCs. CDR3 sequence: CASSEVWGVRTGELFF. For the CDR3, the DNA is TGTGCCAGCAGTGAAGTGTGGGGGGTCCGCACCGGGGAGCTGTTTTTT.